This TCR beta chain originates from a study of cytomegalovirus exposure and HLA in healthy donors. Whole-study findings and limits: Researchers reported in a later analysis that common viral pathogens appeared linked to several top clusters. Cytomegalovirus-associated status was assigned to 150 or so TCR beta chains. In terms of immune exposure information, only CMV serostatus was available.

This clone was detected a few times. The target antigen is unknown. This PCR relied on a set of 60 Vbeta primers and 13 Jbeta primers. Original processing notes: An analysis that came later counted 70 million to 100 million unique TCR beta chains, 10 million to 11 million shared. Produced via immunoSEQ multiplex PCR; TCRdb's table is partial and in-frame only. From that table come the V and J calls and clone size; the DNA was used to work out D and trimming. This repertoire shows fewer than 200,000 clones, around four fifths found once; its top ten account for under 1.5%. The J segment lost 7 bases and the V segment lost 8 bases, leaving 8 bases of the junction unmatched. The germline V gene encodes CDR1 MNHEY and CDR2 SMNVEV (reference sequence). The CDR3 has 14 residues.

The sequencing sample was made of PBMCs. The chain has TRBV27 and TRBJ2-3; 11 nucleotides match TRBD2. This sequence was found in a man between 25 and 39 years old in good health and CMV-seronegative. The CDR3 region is CASRLAGKLNTQYF. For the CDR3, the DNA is TGTGCCAGCCGACTAGCGGGAAAACTGAATACGCAGTATTTT.